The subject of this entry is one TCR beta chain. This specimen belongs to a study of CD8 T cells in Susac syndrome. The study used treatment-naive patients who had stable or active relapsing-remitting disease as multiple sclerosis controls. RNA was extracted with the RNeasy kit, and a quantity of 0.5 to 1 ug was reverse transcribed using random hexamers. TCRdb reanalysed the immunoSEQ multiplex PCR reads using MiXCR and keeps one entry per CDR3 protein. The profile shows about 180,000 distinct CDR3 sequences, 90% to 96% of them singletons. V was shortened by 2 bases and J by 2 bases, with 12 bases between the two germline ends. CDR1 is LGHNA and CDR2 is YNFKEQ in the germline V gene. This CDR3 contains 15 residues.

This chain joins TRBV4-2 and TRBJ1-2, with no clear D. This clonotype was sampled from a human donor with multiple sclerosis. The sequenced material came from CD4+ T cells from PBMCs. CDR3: CASSQPDGRNYGYTF. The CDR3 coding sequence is TGTGCCAGCAGCCAACCCGACGGTCGGAACTATGGCTACACCTTC.